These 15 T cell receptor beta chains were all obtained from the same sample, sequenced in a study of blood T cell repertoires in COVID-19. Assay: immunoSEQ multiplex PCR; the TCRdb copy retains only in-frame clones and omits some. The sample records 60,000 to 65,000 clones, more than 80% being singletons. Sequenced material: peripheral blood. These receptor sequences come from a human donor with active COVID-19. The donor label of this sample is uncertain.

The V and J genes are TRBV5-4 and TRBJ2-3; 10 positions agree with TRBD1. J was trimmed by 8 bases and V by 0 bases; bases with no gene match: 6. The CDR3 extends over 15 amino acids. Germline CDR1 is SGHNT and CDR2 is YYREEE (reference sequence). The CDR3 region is CASSLGQGATGTQYF. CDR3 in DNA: TGTGCCAGCAGCTTGGGACAGGGGGCGACGGGTACGCAGTATTTT.

CDR3 loop: CASSSGRAGEQYF. Written as DNA, the CDR3 is TGTGCCAGTAGTAGTGGGAGAGCGGGCGAGCAGTACTTC. This sequence joins TRBV19 and TRBJ2-7; possibly TRBD2 for D (6 bases). V was clipped by 4 bases and J by 6 bases, with 13 bases between them. The germline V gene has CDR1 LNHDA and CDR2 SQIVND (reference sequence). The CDR3 is 13 amino acids.

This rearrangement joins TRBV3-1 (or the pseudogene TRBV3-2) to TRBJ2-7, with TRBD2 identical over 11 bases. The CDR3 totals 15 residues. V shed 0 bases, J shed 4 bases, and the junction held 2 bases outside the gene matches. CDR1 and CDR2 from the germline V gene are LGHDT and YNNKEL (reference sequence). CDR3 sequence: CASSQELAGEYEQYF. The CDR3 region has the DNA TGTGCCAGCAGCCAAGAACTAGCGGGGGAATACGAGCAGTACTTC.

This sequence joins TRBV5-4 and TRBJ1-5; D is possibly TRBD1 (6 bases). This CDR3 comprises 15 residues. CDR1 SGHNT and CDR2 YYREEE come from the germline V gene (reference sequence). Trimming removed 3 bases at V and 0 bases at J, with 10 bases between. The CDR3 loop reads CASSSGTSSNQPQHF. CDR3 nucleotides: TGTGCCAGCAGCTCAGGGACATCTAGCAATCAGCCCCAGCATTTT.

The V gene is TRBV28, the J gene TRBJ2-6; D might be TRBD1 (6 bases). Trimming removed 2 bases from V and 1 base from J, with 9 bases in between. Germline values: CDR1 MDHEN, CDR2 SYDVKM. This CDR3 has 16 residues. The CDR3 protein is CASSLLQGSGANVLTF. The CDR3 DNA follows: TGTGCCAGCAGTTTACTACAGGGATCTGGGGCCAACGTCCTGACTTTC.

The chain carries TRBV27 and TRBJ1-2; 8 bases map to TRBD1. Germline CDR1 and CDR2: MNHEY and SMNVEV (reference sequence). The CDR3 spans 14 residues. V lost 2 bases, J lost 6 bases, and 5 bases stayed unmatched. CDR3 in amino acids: CASSLTGGRDGYTF. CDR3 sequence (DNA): TGTGCCAGCAGTTTAACAGGGGGAAGGGATGGCTACACCTTC.

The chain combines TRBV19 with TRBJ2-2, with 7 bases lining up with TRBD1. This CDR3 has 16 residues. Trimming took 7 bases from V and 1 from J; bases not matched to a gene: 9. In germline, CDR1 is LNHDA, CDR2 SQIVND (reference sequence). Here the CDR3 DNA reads TGTGCCAGTAAAAACGGGACAGCCAAGAACACCGGGGAGCTGTTTTTT. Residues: CASKNGTAKNTGELFF.

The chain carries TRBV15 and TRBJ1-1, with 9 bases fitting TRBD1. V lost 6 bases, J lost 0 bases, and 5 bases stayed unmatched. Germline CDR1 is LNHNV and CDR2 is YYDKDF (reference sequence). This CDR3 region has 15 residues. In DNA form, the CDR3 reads TGTGCCACCAGACCCGGACAGGGGATGAACACTGAAGCTTTCTTT. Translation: CATRPGQGMNTEAFF.

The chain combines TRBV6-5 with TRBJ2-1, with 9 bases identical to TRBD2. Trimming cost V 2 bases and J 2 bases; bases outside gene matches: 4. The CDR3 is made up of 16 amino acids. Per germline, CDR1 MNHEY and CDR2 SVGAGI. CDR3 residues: CASSYGAGGPYNEQFF. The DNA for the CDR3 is TGTGCCAGCAGTTACGGGGCGGGAGGGCCCTACAATGAGCAGTTCTTC.

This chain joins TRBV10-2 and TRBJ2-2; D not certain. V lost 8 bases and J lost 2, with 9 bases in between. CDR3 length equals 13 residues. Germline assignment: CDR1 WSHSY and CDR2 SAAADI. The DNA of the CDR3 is TGCGCCAGCGGAGAGGAAAACACCGGGGAGCTGTTTTTT. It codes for CASGEENTGELFF.

Here the CDR3 reads CASSLTGWVNTEAFF. The CDR3 nucleotides are TGTGCCAGCAGCTTGACGGGGTGGGTGAACACTGAAGCTTTCTTT. The gene calls are TRBV7-2 and TRBJ1-1; no firm D call. This CDR3 has 15 amino acids. Germline V gene lookup returns CDR1 SGHTA and CDR2 FQGNSA. V was trimmed by 3 bases and J by 0 bases, leaving 11 bases between them.

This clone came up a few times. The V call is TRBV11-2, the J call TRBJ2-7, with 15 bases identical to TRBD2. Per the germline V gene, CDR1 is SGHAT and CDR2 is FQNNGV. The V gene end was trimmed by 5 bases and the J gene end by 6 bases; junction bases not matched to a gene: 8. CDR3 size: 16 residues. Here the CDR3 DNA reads TGTGCCAGCAGCCTTGGGACTAGCGGGAGGTTACGCGAGCAGTACTTC. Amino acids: CASSLGTSGRLREQYF.

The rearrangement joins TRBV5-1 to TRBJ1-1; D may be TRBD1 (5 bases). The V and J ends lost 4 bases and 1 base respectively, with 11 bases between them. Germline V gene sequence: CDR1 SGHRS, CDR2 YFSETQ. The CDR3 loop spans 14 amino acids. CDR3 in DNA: TGCGCCAGCAGCCCGGCAGGGCCGAACACTGAAGCTTTCTTT. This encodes CASSPAGPNTEAFF.

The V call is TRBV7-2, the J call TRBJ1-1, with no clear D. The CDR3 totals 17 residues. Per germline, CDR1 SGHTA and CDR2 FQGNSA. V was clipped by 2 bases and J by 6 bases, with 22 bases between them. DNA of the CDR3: TGTGCCAGCAGCTTACTTGGAGCGGTCAGCCGTGTGTCTGAAGCTTTCTTT. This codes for CASSLLGAVSRVSEAFF.

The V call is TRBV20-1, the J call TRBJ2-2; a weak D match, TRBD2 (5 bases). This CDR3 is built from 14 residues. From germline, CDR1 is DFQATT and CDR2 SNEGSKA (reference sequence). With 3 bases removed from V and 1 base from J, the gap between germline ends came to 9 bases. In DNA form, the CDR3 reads TGCAGTGCTAGTTCGAGCGGGAACACCGGGGAGCTGTTTTTT. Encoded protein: CSASSSGNTGELFF.